This T cell receptor (beta chain) was documented in a study of T cells in Graves' hyperthyroidism and ophthalmopathy. Findings of the study overall: Most thyroid clonotypes expanded above 0.001 appeared in blood too. A 13 V-J signature model discriminated ophthalmopathy versus stable hyperthyroidism.

About this clonotype itself: The antigen remains unidentified. Since a much larger clone is just one base distant, this may be a read error.

The CDR3 regions of TCR beta were amplified from RNA transcripts. TCR CDR3 underwent first-round RT-PCR with the HTBI primer set. TCRdb fed the multiplex PCR reads into MiXCR, producing one record per CDR3 protein. The sample holds approximately 640,000 distinct CDR3 sequences, 45% seen once. The V end lost 0 bases, the J end lost 4 bases, and 7 bases lay between the germline ends. The length of the CDR3 is 13 residues. CDR1 is SQVTM and CDR2 is ANQGSEA in the germline V gene. The sequenced material came from peripheral blood or thyroid tissue (not recorded which). This clonotype was obtained from an adult man with Graves' disease, either hyperthyroidism or ophthalmopathy (not recorded which). This rearrangement joins TRBV29-1 to TRBJ1-3; D is ambiguous. The CDR3 reads CSVEDYGGNTIYF. The CDR3 DNA is TGCAGCGTTGAAGATTATGGCGGAAACACCATATATTTT.